A single sample gave rise to the 2 T cell receptor beta chains below, sequenced in a study of post-analysis software for immune sequencing data. Whole-study results and caveats: Four or five TRBV segments, including TRBV5-6, TRBV5-1 and TRBV20-1, were more frequent in patients than controls.

Unique molecular identifiers were built into the TCR beta cDNA libraries. TCRdb re-analysed the PCR reads in MiXCR, keeping a single row per CDR3 protein. Found here are 750,000 to 950,000 distinct CDR3 sequences, around 53% of them singletons; the top ten hold about 4.8%. Antigens for these TCRs are unknown. The material sequenced was blood. The receptors shown here come from a girl aged 5-17 years with multiple sclerosis.

In this sample, this clonotype turned up a few times. This sequence joins TRBV5-1 and TRBJ2-1, with a tentative D call TRBD2 (6 bases). Germline V gene sequence: CDR1 SGHRS, CDR2 YFSETQ. V lost 2 bases and J 0 bases, leaving 9 bases between the germline ends. The CDR3 length is 15 residues. The CDR3 reads CASSFGGNSYNEQFF. CDR3 in DNA: TGCGCCAGCAGCTTCGGCGGGAACTCCTACAATGAGCAGTTCTTC.

This clonotype was picked up one time. Since a much larger clone is just one base distant, this may be a read error. J is TRBJ2-5 and V is TRBV6-5; D not certain. V lost 5 bases, J lost 4 bases, and 8 bases lay in between. Germline V gives CDR1 MNHEY, CDR2 SVGAGI. The CDR3 spans 12 residues. This CDR3 reads CASSRNRETQYF. The CDR3 DNA is TGTGCCAGCAGTCGCAACCGAGAGACCCAGTACTTC.